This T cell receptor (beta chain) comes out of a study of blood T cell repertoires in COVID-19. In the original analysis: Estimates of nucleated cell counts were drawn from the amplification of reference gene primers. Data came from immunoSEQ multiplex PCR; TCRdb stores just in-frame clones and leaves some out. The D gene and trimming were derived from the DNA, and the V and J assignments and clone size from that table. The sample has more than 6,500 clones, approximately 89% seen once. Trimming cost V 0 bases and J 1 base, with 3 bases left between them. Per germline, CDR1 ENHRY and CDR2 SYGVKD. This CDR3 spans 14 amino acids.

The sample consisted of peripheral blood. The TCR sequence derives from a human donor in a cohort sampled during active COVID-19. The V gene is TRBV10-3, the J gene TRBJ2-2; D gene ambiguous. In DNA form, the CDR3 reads TGTGCCATCAGTGAGTCCCTGAACACCGGGGAGCTGTTTTTT. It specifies CAISESLNTGELFF.